This is a list of T cell receptor beta chains from one sample in a study of technical replicates of blood from a handful of donors. Some clones are missing from TCRdb's copy, which holds only in-frame ones; the method was immunoSEQ multiplex PCR. The table records about 64,000 clones, 75% to 90% of them present only once. The sequencing input was PBMCs. The receptors stem from a human donor in good health. Some clones in this sample may be carry-over from other donors' samples. Both conserved end residues are part of each CDR3. Each record gives: J gene, V gene, CDR3 length, CDR3 protein.

j_gene: TRBJ2-1; v_gene: TRBV30; len: 16; CDR3aa: CAWSRGASSLYNEQFF
j_gene: TRBJ2-7; v_gene: TRBV7-7; len: 13; CDR3aa: CASSLETGSEQYF
j_gene: TRBJ1-2; v_gene: TRBV7-8; len: 14; CDR3aa: CASSSGQGNYGYTF
j_gene: TRBJ2-1; v_gene: TRBV5-1; len: 16; CDR3aa: CASHEPSQRGGNEQFF
j_gene: TRBJ2-5; v_gene: TRBV7-2; len: 15; CDR3aa: CASSPTRQAQETQYF
j_gene: TRBJ2-1; v_gene: TRBV4-3; len: 16; CDR3aa: CASSQDLGGSYNEQFF
j_gene: TRBJ1-1; v_gene: TRBV25-1; len: 14; CDR3aa: CASSEGHENTEAFF
j_gene: TRBJ2-7; v_gene: TRBV13; len: 15; CDR3aa: CASSLGGLAGDEQYF
j_gene: TRBJ2-7; v_gene: TRBV7-9; len: 15; CDR3aa: CASSPTDRGKYEQYF
j_gene: TRBJ1-4; v_gene: TRBV30; len: 14; CDR3aa: CAWNRGQGNEKLFF
j_gene: TRBJ1-5; v_gene: TRBV7-2; len: 13; CDR3aa: CASSWEWGEPQHF
j_gene: TRBJ1-4; v_gene: TRBV5-6; len: 16; CDR3aa: CASRQTGTKENEKLFF
j_gene: TRBJ2-7; v_gene: TRBV2; len: 13; CDR3aa: CASTRTSGYEQYF
j_gene: TRBJ2-7; v_gene: TRBV7-9; len: 16; CDR3aa: CASRPDRGGFRNEQYF
j_gene: TRBJ1-1; v_gene: TRBV2; len: 16; CDR3aa: CASSEALGGARTEAFF
j_gene: TRBJ1-2; v_gene: TRBV5-6; len: 15; CDR3aa: CASSADRGLTYGYTF
j_gene: TRBJ1-2; v_gene: TRBV30; len: 12; CDR3aa: CAWSASNYGYTF
j_gene: TRBJ1-5; v_gene: TRBV7-2; len: 13; CDR3aa: CASSYRGQQPQHF
j_gene: TRBJ2-4; v_gene: TRBV9; len: 14; CDR3aa: CASSTGLAKNIQYF
j_gene: TRBJ2-1; v_gene: TRBV7-2; len: 16; CDR3aa: CASSLRQGASYNEQFF
j_gene: TRBJ1-1; v_gene: TRBV6-1; len: 13; CDR3aa: CASTHDEGTEAFF
j_gene: TRBJ2-7; v_gene: TRBV7-6; len: 14; CDR3aa: CASSLEYSSYEQYF
j_gene: TRBJ1-1; v_gene: TRBV2; len: 14; CDR3aa: CASSPPLFGTEAFF
j_gene: TRBJ1-5; v_gene: TRBV10-3; len: 14; CDR3aa: CATAGTGNNQPQHF
j_gene: TRBJ2-7; v_gene: TRBV27; len: 15; CDR3aa: CASSPRDRRTYEQYF
j_gene: TRBJ1-5; v_gene: TRBV15; len: 17; CDR3aa: CATSRDPGRGLGQPQHF
j_gene: TRBJ1-5; v_gene: TRBV28; len: 15; CDR3aa: CASSFRDRAPQPQHF
j_gene: TRBJ2-7; v_gene: TRBV7-8; len: 16; CDR3aa: CASSFGGRPLNYEQYF
j_gene: TRBJ1-2; v_gene: TRBV9; len: 13; CDR3aa: CASSAGTPNGYTF
j_gene: TRBJ1-1; v_gene: TRBV19; len: 13; CDR3aa: CASSIQGYAEAFF
j_gene: TRBJ2-5; v_gene: TRBV2; len: 18; CDR3aa: CASSEVAMARRAQETQYF
j_gene: TRBJ2-5; v_gene: TRBV7-2; len: 14; CDR3aa: CASSGRTGEETQYF
j_gene: TRBJ2-7; v_gene: TRBV19; len: 15; CDR3aa: CASSMAGPGGYEQYF
j_gene: TRBJ2-7; v_gene: TRBV2; len: 12; CDR3aa: CASSVGGTSKYF
j_gene: TRBJ1-6; v_gene: TRBV16; len: 16; CDR3aa: CASSQFPSSYNSPLHF
j_gene: TRBJ1-1; v_gene: TRBV7-3; len: 15; CDR3aa: CASSQYAPLNTEAFF
j_gene: TRBJ2-5; v_gene: TRBV19; len: 14; CDR3aa: CASSMTGRVETQYF
j_gene: TRBJ2-7; v_gene: TRBV7-9; len: 17; CDR3aa: CASSLVRTGGRSYEQYF
j_gene: TRBJ1-1; v_gene: TRBV14; len: 13; CDR3aa: CASSQQQNTEAFF
j_gene: TRBJ2-7; v_gene: TRBV6-5; len: 15; CDR3aa: CASSLRGGPSYEQYF
j_gene: TRBJ2-7; v_gene: TRBV9; len: 16; CDR3aa: CASSLGSPGMSYEQYF